This entry is about one T cell receptor beta chain. Its antigen target is currently unknown. Base qualities were left out, and no much larger clone turns up one base away. This specimen belongs to a study of shared clonotypes between healthy human individuals (dated by TCRdb to between 2020 and 2021). Notes on the research overall: The cohort comprised two women and three men aged 18 to 49 years. For each donor, CD4 naive and CD4 memory were each given three plates, CD8 naive was given two plates, and CD8 memory was given one plate. To estimate repertoire size and how much clonotype sharing occurs between individuals, the study deeply sequenced the blood TCR repertoires of several healthy adults. Libraries were prepared and TCR repertoires were sequenced by different laboratories using diverse techniques, in order to increase sequencing depth and limit assay-specific biases. Between about 0.9 and 10 billion PBMCs per donor were obtained by leukapheresis. The paper's findings and limits, for the study overall: Sampling was restricted to blood, and TCR repertoires in tissue are likely to differ from TCR repertoires in blood. Estimated clonotype richness was generally larger for naive than for memory subsets. Rarefaction of sorted-subset datasets indicated incomplete sequencing despite the large sequencing depth. Sharing across a handful of donors was observed for around 5% of naive CD4, under 4% of naive CD8, about 2.3% of memory CD4, and over 0.3% of memory CD8 clonotypes. Pairwise subsampling led to the expectation that sequencing depth would affect the degree of clonotype sharing among donors. Higher generation probabilities were observed for clonotypes shared by all four sorted-subset donors than for non-shared clonotypes. Because the study included only a small number of donors, the genetic and exposure-history diversity represented was limited.

Using the deep immunoSEQ assay, TCR CDR3 regions were amplified from genomic DNA by multiplex PCR. Extracted genomic DNA from each cell subset was distributed evenly across all wells of several immunoSEQ 96-well plates, and each plate was treated as a replicate. Each replicate PCR for sorted subsets received 200 ng genomic DNA, equal to roughly 33,000 T cell genomes. The purified libraries were quantified using a Qubit 3.0 fluorometer, sized with a Bioanalyzer 2100, and then quantified again using the KAPA Library Quantification kit. A separate single-read 150-cycle Illumina NextSeq 550 flow cell was used to sequence each immunoSEQ 96-well plate. On the study's bioinformatics: Because only junctional sequences without quality scores were contained in the immunoSEQ output, filtering matching that applied to full-length reads could not be performed. Sequences were annotated with PyIR, a Python wrapper for IgBLAST v1.9, and V/J genes and CDR3 were assigned using IMGT germline references. Reads were removed for weak V/J assignments (E-value above 1e-6), missing CDR3, stop codons, out-of-frame junctions, or ambiguous translated residues. V3J clonotypes were defined as sequences sharing the same inferred V gene, J gene, and CDR3 amino acid sequence. Percentage overlap between repertoires was computed as shared unique clonotypes divided by the size of the smaller repertoire. Three approaches were used to assess repertoire richness: RTK rarefaction, the Chao1 estimator, and Recon v2.1 estimates of unobserved clonotypes. Generation probabilities for all TCRbeta clonotypes obtained by the gDNA method from a few donors were computed using OLGA. TCRdb obtained this table from immuneACCESS and retained in-frame rearrangements with V and J assigned. These tables miss some clones; where compared with another copy, unresolved V genes account for less than half of the shortfall, and the remainder is unexplained. V and J calls and clone size are given by that table; D and trimming were obtained from the DNA. The table for this sample lists approximately 1,500,000 clones; more than 95% of them were counted only once. The ten largest clones capture roughly 1.2% of the sample.

The donors were healthy, HIV-negative adults with no recently reported acute infections or vaccinations. All donors were Caucasian adults living in Nashville, Tennessee, USA. CD4+ T cells were enriched through magnetic negative selection, after which naive cells were positively selected on CD45RA and the remaining negative fraction served as the memory subset. Blood was collected by leukapheresis, and PBMCs were isolated by Ficoll-Histopaque density gradient centrifugation and then cryopreserved in liquid nitrogen vapor phase. Analytical flow cytometry was used to check the purity and quantity of each magnetically sorted T cell population. Each sorted fraction had its genomic DNA isolated and then quantified by UV absorbance on a Nanodrop 2000c. Counted from cysteine to phenylalanine, this CDR3 has 12 amino acids. Only the CDR3 DNA stays, 36 bases, in frame from base 1. V is pared back by 5 bases and J by 1 base, with 8 bases lying between the germline termini. CDR1 and CDR2 are read off the germline V gene as SQVTM and ANQGSEA.

The source of this sequence is a man younger than 40 in good health. Sequencing was done on a sample of naive CD4+ T cells sorted from blood. The sample's cell subset or site, from its label and the paper: CD45RA+ positively selected. The rearrangement combines TRBV29-1 with TRBJ1-2, with the D gene too uncertain to name. The sequence in DNA is TGCAGCGTTAGCAGAGTTAACTATGGCTACACCTTC. It translates as CSVSRVNYGYTF.